Listed below are T cell receptor beta chains from one sample, sequenced in a study of blood T cell repertoires in COVID-19. Libraries were prepared by immunoSEQ multiplex PCR; TCRdb keeps only in-frame clonotypes and omits some of them. In the table there are approximately 40,000 clones, around 85% of which are singletons. Sequencing was done on a sample of peripheral blood. Receptor source: a man aged 55 to 70 with active or convalescent COVID-19. CDR3s include the opening cysteine and the closing phenylalanine or tryptophan. A D gene is named only where the DNA matches it firmly. Some rows mark clone size as missing; the rest say once, few, many or name a class of expanded clone.

clone_size j_call v_call d_call cdr3_length cdr3_nt cdr3_aa
. TRBJ1-5 TRBV7-2 . 13 TGTGCCAGCAGCACCTATAGCAATCAGCCCCAGCATTTT CASSTYSNQPQHF
. TRBJ2-1 TRBV6-2/TRBV6-3 TRBD2 19 TGTGCCAGCAGTTACCCGGGGACTAGCGGGAGGACCAACTACAATGAGCAGTTCTTC CASSYPGTSGRTNYNEQFF
. TRBJ1-3 TRBV6-6 . 14 TGTGCCAGCAGTCCATATAGCTCTGGAAACACCATATATTTT CASSPYSSGNTIYF
. TRBJ2-1 TRBV7-7 TRBD1 17 TGTGCCAGCAGTTTAAACCCGGGACAGAGCTCCTACAATGAGCAGTTCTTC CASSLNPGQSSYNEQFF
. TRBJ2-3 TRBV4-3 TRBD2 17 TGCGCCAGCAGCCAAACCGGACTAGCGGGAGAGGGGGATACGCAGTATTTT CASSQTGLAGEGDTQYF
. TRBJ1-5 TRBV19 TRBD1 15 TGTGCCAGTAGTAATCCGACAGGGGGCATTCAGCCCCAGCATTTT CASSNPTGGIQPQHF
. TRBJ1-6 TRBV28 . 12 TGTGCCAGCATATCGCAGGGATTTCCCCTCCACTTT CASISQGFPLHF
. TRBJ2-2 TRBV5-4 . 16 TGTGCCAGCAGCTTGGGACAGCCTTCGAACACCGGGGAGCTGTTTTTT CASSLGQPSNTGELFF
. TRBJ1-5 TRBV7-2 TRBD1 15 TGTGCCAGCAGCTTGGACGGACAGGGGGATCAGCCCCAGCATTTT CASSLDGQGDQPQHF
. TRBJ1-5 TRBV10-3 . 15 TGTGCCACAAAACCGGGAAACTATAGCAATCAGCCCCAGCATTTT CATKPGNYSNQPQHF
. TRBJ1-2 TRBV7-2 TRBD1 15 TGTGCCAGCAGCTTAAGAGGGACAGGGGGCTATGGCTACACCTTC CASSLRGTGGYGYTF
. TRBJ1-4 TRBV5-1 . 15 TGCGCCAGCAGCCCCGGGGGAGCAACTAATGAAAAACTGTTTTTT CASSPGGATNEKLFF
once TRBJ1-4 TRBV7-8 . 17 TGTGCCAGCAGCTTAGTTGCCAGGGGTTGGACTAATGAAAAACTGTTTTTT CASSLVARGWTNEKLFF
. TRBJ1-4 TRBV5-1 TRBD1 14 TGCGCCAGCAGCCCGGACAGGGTGTCTGAAAAACTGTTTTTT CASSPDRVSEKLFF
. TRBJ1-2 TRBV18 TRBD1 15 TGTGCCAGCTCACCACTCGGGACAGGGGACTATGGCTACACCTTC CASSPLGTGDYGYTF
. TRBJ1-6 TRBV19 TRBD1 17 TGTGCCATAACAGTAGGTTTCAAGACAGGGGATAATTCACCCCTCCACTTT CAITVGFKTGDNSPLHF
. TRBJ1-1 TRBV19 TRBD1 13 TGTGCCAGTAACAGGGGACGGAACACTGAAGCTTTCTTT CASNRGRNTEAFF
. TRBJ2-1 TRBV11-3 TRBD2 16 TGTGCCAGCAGCTTATTACTAGCGGGAGGGCCCAATGAGCAGTTCTTC CASSLLLAGGPNEQFF
. TRBJ2-5 TRBV28 TRBD2 15 TGTGCCAGCAGTTTGAGGCGGGGGGGTTTGGAGACCCAGTACTTC CASSLRRGGLETQYF
. TRBJ1-1 TRBV5-1 . 15 TGCGCCAGCAGCTTAAATATTCAGATGAACACTGAAGCTTTCTTT CASSLNIQMNTEAFF
. TRBJ1-1 TRBV6-6 . 12 TGTGCCAGCAGTTACGGGGGGACTGAAGCTTTCTTT CASSYGGTEAFF
. TRBJ1-4 TRBV5-5 . 16 TGTGCCAGCAGCTTGGGTACAGACCCAACTAATGAAAAACTGTTTTTT CASSLGTDPTNEKLFF
. TRBJ1-4 TRBV21-1 . 16 TGTGCCAGCAGCAAAGCGCTAAGCCTACTCAATGAAAAACTGTTTTTT CASSKALSLLNEKLFF
. TRBJ2-5 TRBV6-6 TRBD2 15 TGTGCCAGCAGTAGCGGACTAGCGGGACAAGAGACCCAGTACTTC CASSSGLAGQETQYF
. TRBJ1-6 TRBV7-2 TRBD1 16 TGTGCCAGCAGCCGTAGACAGGGAATCTATAATTCACCCCTCCACTTT CASSRRQGIYNSPLHF
. TRBJ1-5 TRBV6-5 . 14 TGTGCCAGCAAGGGCCGGGGTCCCGATCAGCCCCAGCATTTT CASKGRGPDQPQHF
. TRBJ1-2 TRBV3-1/TRBV3-2 TRBD1 13 TGTGCCAGCAGCCAACAGGGGGCGATAGGCTACACCTTC CASSQQGAIGYTF
. TRBJ1-4 TRBV6-5 . 12 TGTGCCAGCAGGAACCAGGGTGGGAAACTGTTTTTT CASRNQGGKLFF
few TRBJ2-1 TRBV27 . 12 TGTGCCAGCAGGACTAGTAAACTTGAGCAGTTCTTC CASRTSKLEQFF
. TRBJ1-6 TRBV5-1 TRBD1 15 TGCGCCAGCAGCCTCCAGGACAGGGGAAAATCACCCCTCCACTTT CASSLQDRGKSPLHF
. TRBJ1-2 TRBV6-5 TRBD1 12 TGTGCCAGCAGGCGGACAGGGTTTGGCTACACCTTC CASRRTGFGYTF
few TRBJ1-1 TRBV15 . 12 TGTGCCACCAGCAGAGAGTATTCGGGAGCTTTCTTT CATSREYSGAFF
few TRBJ1-1 TRBV7-6 TRBD1 14 TGTGCCAGCAGTCGATCAGGGGGAGACACTGAAGCTTTCTTT CASSRSGGDTEAFF
. TRBJ1-5 TRBV25-1 TRBD1 14 TGTGCCAGCAGTGCCTTAGGGACAGACAAACCCCAGCATTTT CASSALGTDKPQHF
. TRBJ1-5 TRBV28 TRBD1 16 TGTGCCAGCAGTCCCAGGGGACAGGGGGGTAATCAGCCCCAGCATTTT CASSPRGQGGNQPQHF
. TRBJ2-5 TRBV2 TRBD1 15 TGTGCCAGCACGCCCTACAGGGGACCGCGGGAGACCCAGTACTTC CASTPYRGPRETQYF
. TRBJ1-2 TRBV9 . 14 TGTGCCAGCAGCTCCCACGCAGGGGTCGACGGCTACACCTTC CASSSHAGVDGYTF
. TRBJ1-6 TRBV7-6 TRBD1 14 TGTGCCAGCAGGGGGACAGGGGACGGGACACCCCTCCACTTT CASRGTGDGTPLHF
. TRBJ1-2 TRBV10-3 . 15 TGTGCCATCAGTCAGAGACAGGCCCCTATTGAGGGCTACACCTTC CAISQRQAPIEGYTF
. TRBJ2-3 TRBV6-1 . 17 TGTGCCAGCAGTGAGTTGCGGGGCTTGGCAAGCACAGATACGCAGTATTTT CASSELRGLASTDTQYF
. TRBJ2-1 TRBV10-3 TRBD2 14 TGTGCCGCCCGGGGTTCGGGGGGATTCCATGAGCAGTTCTTC CAARGSGGFHEQFF
few TRBJ2-1 TRBV4-3 . 16 TGCGCCAGCAGCCAAGACGTGGGGACAAGCTACAATGAGCAGTTCTTC CASSQDVGTSYNEQFF
. TRBJ2-2 TRBV7-9 TRBD1 16 TGTGCCAGCAGCTTGGGCGGACAGGGGGCAGCCGGGGAGCTGTTTTTT CASSLGGQGAAGELFF
few TRBJ1-2 TRBV14 TRBD1 14 TGTGCCAGCAGCCTCGGGACAGGGGGATACGGCTACACCTTC CASSLGTGGYGYTF
. TRBJ2-1 TRBV9 TRBD1 15 TGTGCCAGCAGCGGGCAGACAGGGGCATACAATGAGCAGTTCTTC CASSGQTGAYNEQFF
. TRBJ2-5 TRBV18 . 14 TGTGCCAGCTCACCCCCGGACTCTCAAGCGACCCAGTACTTC CASSPPDSQATQYF
once TRBJ1-3 TRBV19 . 15 TGTGCCAGTAGTATTCGGGGGAGCTCTGGAAACACCATATATTTT CASSIRGSSGNTIYF
few TRBJ2-3 TRBV5-1 TRBD2 16 TGCGCCAGCAGCCTTCGGACTAGCGGGGGGTCGGATACGCAGTATTTT CASSLRTSGGSDTQYF
. TRBJ1-1 TRBV12-3/TRBV12-4 . 12 TGTGCCAGCAGTTTCCCAGGCCGCCCGCCTTTCTTT CASSFPGRPPFF
. TRBJ1-2 TRBV6-1 TRBD1 16 TGTGCCAGCAGTGATTCTGCAGGGGGCAAGATCTATGGCTACACCTTC CASSDSAGGKIYGYTF
. TRBJ1-6 TRBV27 . 17 TGTGCAGCAGTTTATTGGAGTACGAGCTCCTATAATTCACCCCTCCACTTT CAAVYWSTSSYNSPLHF
. TRBJ2-1 TRBV6-1 TRBD2 16 TGTGCCAGCAGTGACCCGAGCGGGAGGGCCTACAATGAGCAGTTCTTC CASSDPSGRAYNEQFF